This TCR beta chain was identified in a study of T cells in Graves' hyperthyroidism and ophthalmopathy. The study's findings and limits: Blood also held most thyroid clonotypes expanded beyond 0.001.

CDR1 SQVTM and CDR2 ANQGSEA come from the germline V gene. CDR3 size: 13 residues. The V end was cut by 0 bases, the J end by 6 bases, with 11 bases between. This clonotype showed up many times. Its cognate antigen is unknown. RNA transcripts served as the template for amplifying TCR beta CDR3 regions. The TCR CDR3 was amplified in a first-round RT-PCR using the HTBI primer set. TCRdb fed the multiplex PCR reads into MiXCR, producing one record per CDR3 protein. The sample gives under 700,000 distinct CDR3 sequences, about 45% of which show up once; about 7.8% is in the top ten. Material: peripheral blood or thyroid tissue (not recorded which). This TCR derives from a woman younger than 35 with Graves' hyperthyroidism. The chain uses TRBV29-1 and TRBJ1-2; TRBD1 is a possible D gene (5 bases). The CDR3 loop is CSVEDLGENGYTF. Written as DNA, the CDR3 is TGCAGCGTTGAAGATCTAGGGGAGAATGGCTACACCTTC.